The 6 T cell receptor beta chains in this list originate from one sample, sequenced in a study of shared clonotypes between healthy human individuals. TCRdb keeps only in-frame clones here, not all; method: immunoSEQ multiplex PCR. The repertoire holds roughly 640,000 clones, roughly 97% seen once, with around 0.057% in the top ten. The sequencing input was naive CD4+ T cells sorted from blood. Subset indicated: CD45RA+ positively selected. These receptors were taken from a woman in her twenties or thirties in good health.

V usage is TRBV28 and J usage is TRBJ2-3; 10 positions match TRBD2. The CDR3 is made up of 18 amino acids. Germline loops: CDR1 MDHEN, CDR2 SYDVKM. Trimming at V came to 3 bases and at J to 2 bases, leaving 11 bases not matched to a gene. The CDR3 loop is CASSFGASGSHYTDTQYF. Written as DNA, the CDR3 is TGTGCCAGCAGTTTCGGTGCTAGCGGGAGCCATTACACAGATACGCAGTATTTT.

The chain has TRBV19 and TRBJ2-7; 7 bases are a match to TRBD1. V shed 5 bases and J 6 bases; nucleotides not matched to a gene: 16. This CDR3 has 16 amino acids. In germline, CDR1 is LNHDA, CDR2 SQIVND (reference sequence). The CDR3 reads CASSARIDRAVGEQYF. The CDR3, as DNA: TGTGCCAGTAGTGCTCGAATTGACAGGGCGGTGGGCGAGCAGTACTTC.

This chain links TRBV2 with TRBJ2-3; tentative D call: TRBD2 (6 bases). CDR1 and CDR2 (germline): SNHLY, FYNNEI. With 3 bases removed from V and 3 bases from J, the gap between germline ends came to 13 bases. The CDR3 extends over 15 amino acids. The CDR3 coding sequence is TGTGCCAGCAGTGAGAGTCCGGGAGTAACAGATACGCAGTATTTT. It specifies CASSESPGVTDTQYF.

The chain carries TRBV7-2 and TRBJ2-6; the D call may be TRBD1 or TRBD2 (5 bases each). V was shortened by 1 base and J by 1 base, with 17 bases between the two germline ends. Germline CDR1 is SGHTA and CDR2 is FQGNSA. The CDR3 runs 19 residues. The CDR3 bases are TGTGCCAGCAGCTTAGGTAGAGGGGTGATCTTATCTGGGGCCAACGTCCTGACTTTC. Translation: CASSLGRGVILSGANVLTF.

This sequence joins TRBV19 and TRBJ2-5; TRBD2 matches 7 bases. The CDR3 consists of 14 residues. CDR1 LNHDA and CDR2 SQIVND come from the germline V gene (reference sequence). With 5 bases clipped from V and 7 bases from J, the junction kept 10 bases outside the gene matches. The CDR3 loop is CASSPGLLSGTQYF. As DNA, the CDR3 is TGTGCCAGTAGTCCGGGACTACTTTCTGGGACCCAGTACTTC.

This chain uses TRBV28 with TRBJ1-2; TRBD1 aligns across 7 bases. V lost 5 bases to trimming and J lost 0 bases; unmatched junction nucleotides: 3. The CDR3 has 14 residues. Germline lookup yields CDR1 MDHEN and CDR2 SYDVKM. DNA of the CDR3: TGTGCCAGCAGTAGGGACAGAGCTAACTATGGCTACACCTTC. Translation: CASSRDRANYGYTF.